This T cell receptor beta chain emerged from a study of T-cell memory formation after mild COVID-19. Whole-study results and caveats: Whether second-wave clones peaking at day 37 were SARS-CoV-2 specific went unconfirmed.

In its sample, this clonotype was seen a few times. The antigen is unknown. It was 5'RACE with constant-segment primers that produced the TCR alpha and TCR beta cDNA libraries, which carried sample barcodes and UMIs. A single record per CDR3 protein comes from TCRdb applying MiXCR to the 5' RACE reads. The sample consists of 450,000 or so distinct CDR3 sequences, 20% of them appearing once. Specimen: PBMCs or a T cell subset sorted from them (not recorded which). This sequence was found in an adult woman who had mild COVID-19 (a few samples of this study predate the infection). Cell type and time point are not known.

DNA for the CDR3: TGTGCCACCAGTGACCGGGACAGGGGGCGAGGAATTAAAAATGAGCAGTTCTTC. The encoded protein is CATSDRDRGRGIKNEQFF. The chain couples TRBV24-1 to TRBJ2-1, with TRBD1 matching over 12 bases. CDR1 KGHDR and CDR2 SFDVKD come from the germline V gene. This CDR3 has 18 amino acids. The V segment lost 4 bases and the J segment 7 bases; nucleotides outside the gene matches: 13.